The 10 T cell receptor beta chains presented below share a single source sample, sequenced in a study of T cell responses to AZD1222 COVID-19 vaccine. Clones were read by immunoSEQ multiplex PCR, and TCRdb kept only the in-frame ones, dropping some. The table includes roughly 150,000 clones, around 88% detected once. Here the sequenced sample was peripheral blood, taken on day 0 of MenACWY control vaccination. The receptor set was obtained from an adult in good health.

The V gene is TRBV19, the J gene TRBJ1-4; D is unclear. The germline gives CDR1 LNHDA, CDR2 SQIVND (reference sequence). The CDR3 totals 15 residues. V was pared by 6 bases and J by 5 bases, with 16 bases between. CDR3: CASSSRDFGNEKLFF. The CDR3 coding sequence is TGTGCCAGTAGCTCCCGGGATTTTGGAAATGAAAAACTGTTTTTT. The full variable domain, with the rest looked up from reference TRBV19 and TRBJ1-4, is DGGITQSPKYLFRKEGQNVTLSCEQNLNHDAMYWYRQDPGQGLRLIYYSQIVNDFQKGDIAEGYSVSREKKESFPLTVTSAQKNPTAFYLCASSSRDFGNEKLFFGSGTQLSVL.

The chain is built from TRBV7-2 and TRBJ1-1, with D tentatively TRBD1 (5 bases). Trimming cost V 2 bases and J 5 bases, with 12 bases left between them. CDR1 and CDR2 from the germline V gene are SGHTA and FQGNSA. The CDR3 is 14 amino acids. CDR3 nucleotides: TGTGCCAGCAGCTTAAGTCAGGGAGGGACTGAAGCTTTCTTT. Translated: CASSLSQGGTEAFF. The full variable domain, its missing parts supplied by reference TRBV7-2 and TRBJ1-1, is GAGVSQSPSNKVTEKGKDVELRCDPISGHTALYWYRQSLGQGLEFLIYFQGNSAPDKSGLPSDRFSAERTGGSVSTLTIQRTQQEDSAVYLCASSLSQGGTEAFFGQGTRLTVV.

The chain uses TRBV29-1 and TRBJ1-1, with no clear D. This CDR3 is 11 amino acids long. The ends were cut back, 3 bases at V and 1 base at J, with 3 bases in the middle. Per germline, CDR1 SQVTM and CDR2 ANQGSEA. DNA for the CDR3: TGCAGCGTTGACAGGAACACTGAAGCTTTCTTT. Its translation: CSVDRNTEAFF.

This chain uses TRBV6-6 with TRBJ2-3; the D is unclear. The V gene lost 5 bases and the J gene lost 0 bases, with 12 bases spanning the gap. CDR3 size: 15 residues. In germline, CDR1 is MNHNY, CDR2 SVGAGI (reference sequence). CDR3 DNA sequence: TGTGCCAGCAGTCCCGGGTGGGGTAGCACAGATACGCAGTATTTT. It specifies CASSPGWGSTDTQYF.

V usage is TRBV2 and J usage is TRBJ1-2, with 10 nucleotides matching TRBD1. V lost 5 bases and J lost 3; bases outside the gene matches: 9. Germline CDR1 SNHLY, CDR2 FYNNEI. CDR3 length: 16 residues. The CDR3 DNA is TGTGCCAGCAGTCAATCCAGACAGGGGGCTCACTATGGCTACACCTTC. Protein: CASSQSRQGAHYGYTF. Full variable domain (outside the CDR3, taken from reference TRBV2 and TRBJ1-2): EPEVTQTPSHQVTQMGQEVILRCVPISNHLYFYWYRQILGQKVEFLVSFYNNEISEKSEIFDDQFSVERPDGSNFTLKIRSTKLEDSAMYFCASSQSRQGAHYGYTFGSGTRLTVV.

The chain links TRBV24-1 to TRBJ1-2, with TRBD1 as a possible D gene (5 bases). Germline lookup yields CDR1 KGHDR and CDR2 SFDVKD. The CDR3 totals 13 residues. The germline V and J ends were trimmed by 6 bases and 7 bases, with 14 bases remaining between them. CDR3 sequence (DNA): TGTGCCACCAGTATGGCAGGGTCGACTGGCTACACCTTC. It encodes CATSMAGSTGYTF.

This clone is a singleton in its sample. The chain combines TRBV9 with TRBJ1-1; TRBD1 agrees at 8 bases. CDR1 and CDR2 (germline): SGDLS, YYNGEE. V shed 0 bases, J shed 5 bases, and the junction held 3 bases outside the gene matches. This CDR3 has 14 residues. The CDR3 reads CASSVGTGRTEAFF. CDR3 in DNA: TGTGCCAGCAGCGTAGGGACAGGGCGAACTGAAGCTTTCTTT.

The V and J genes are TRBV7-8 and TRBJ2-1, with D hard to call. V lost 3 bases to trimming and J lost 0 bases, with 9 bases between them. CDR1 SGHVS and CDR2 FQNEAQ come from the germline V gene. CDR3 length: 15 amino acids. CDR3 amino acids: CASSFQRSSYNEQFF. In nucleotides, the CDR3 is TGTGCCAGCAGCTTCCAGCGTAGCTCCTACAATGAGCAGTTCTTC.

The CDR3 region is CASSGNRDRVETQYF. In nucleotides, the CDR3 is TGTGCCAGCAGCGGTAACCGGGACAGGGTAGAGACCCAGTACTTC. The rearrangement links TRBV9 to TRBJ2-5; 9 positions agree with TRBD1. This CDR3 region has 15 residues. Germline assignment: CDR1 SGDLS and CDR2 YYNGEE. V gave up 3 bases and J gave up 4 bases; unmatched junction bases: 7.

The chain uses TRBV13 and TRBJ1-3; 7 bases are a match to TRBD1. Germline CDR1 and CDR2: PRHDT and FYEKMQ (reference sequence). The CDR3 has 18 residues. The V segment lost 5 bases and the J segment 4 bases; nucleotides outside the gene matches: 17. The CDR3, as DNA: TGTGCCAGCAGCCGAGTGGTCTTCGGGCAGGGGGAAGGAAACACCATATATTTT. It yields the protein CASSRVVFGQGEGNTIYF.